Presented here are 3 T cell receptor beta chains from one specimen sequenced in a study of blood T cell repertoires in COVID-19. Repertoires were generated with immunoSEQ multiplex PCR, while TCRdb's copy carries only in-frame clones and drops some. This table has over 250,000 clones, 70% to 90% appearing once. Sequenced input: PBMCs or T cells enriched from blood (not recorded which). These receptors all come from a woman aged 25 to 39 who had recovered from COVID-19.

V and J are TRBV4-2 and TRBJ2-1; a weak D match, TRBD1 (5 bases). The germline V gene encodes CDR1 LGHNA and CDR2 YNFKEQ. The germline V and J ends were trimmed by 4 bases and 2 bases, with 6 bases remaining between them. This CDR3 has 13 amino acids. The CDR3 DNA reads TGTGCCAGCAGCCTCAGGGCCTACAATGAGCAGTTCTTC. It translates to CASSLRAYNEQFF.

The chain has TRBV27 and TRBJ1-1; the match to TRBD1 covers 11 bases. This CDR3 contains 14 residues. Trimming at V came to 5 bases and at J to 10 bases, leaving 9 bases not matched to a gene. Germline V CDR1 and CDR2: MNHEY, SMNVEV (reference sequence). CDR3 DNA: TGTGCCAGCAGTCCTTGGGACAGGGGGAGTAGAGCTTTCTTT. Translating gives CASSPWDRGSRAFF.

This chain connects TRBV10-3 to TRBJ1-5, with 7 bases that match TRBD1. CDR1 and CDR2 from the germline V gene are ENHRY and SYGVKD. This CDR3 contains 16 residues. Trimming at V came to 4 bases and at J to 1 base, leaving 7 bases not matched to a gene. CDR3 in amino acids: CAISGVRTGSNQPQHF. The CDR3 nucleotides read TGTGCCATCAGTGGGGTTCGGACAGGCAGCAATCAGCCCCAGCATTTT.